This TCR beta chain was sequenced in a study of cytomegalovirus exposure and HLA in healthy donors. Study as a whole: Within the Caucasian-associated ancestry cluster were around 81% of the 350 to 400 genotyped donors.

Concerning this clone itself: Antigen unknown.

Whole-study findings and limits: A prior analysis recorded that most TCR beta V segments were productive about 87% or about 30% of the time. CMV serostatus was the sole immune exposure information available.

The germline V gene has CDR1 SGHDT and CDR2 YYEEEE. The CDR3 contains 14 residues. The ends lost 5 bases at V and 5 bases at J; junction bases unmatched: 6. Use of 60 Vbeta and 13 Jbeta primers characterized the PCR. Original processing methods: A follow-up analysis tallied around 76 million unique TCR beta chains, roughly 9.9 million shared. The assay was immunoSEQ multiplex PCR, and TCRdb's table has in-frame clones only and misses some. The V and J calls and clone size were taken over from that table, and D and trimming were inferred from the DNA. The table has 110,000 to 150,000 clones, less than 85% seen once.

Material: PBMCs. The chain joins TRBV5-6 to TRBJ1-2; 10 nucleotides agree with TRBD1. The clonotype was recovered from a man aged 18-30 years in good health and CMV-seropositive. The CDR3 protein is CASRGTGAPYGYTF. CDR3 sequence (DNA): TGTGCCAGCAGGGGGACAGGGGCTCCTTATGGCTACACCTTC.